Sequencing of this T cell receptor (beta chain) was carried out in a study of cytomegalovirus exposure and HLA in healthy donors. Regarding this clone: Its antigen is still unknown.

Study conclusions and caveats: With high specificity and sensitivity, the classifier reportedly diagnosed cytomegalovirus status. According to the study, some 160 TCR beta chains were cytomegalovirus-associated. In vitro experiments confirmed that a few CMV-associated chains were specific for CMV antigens.

The germline V gene has CDR1 SGHDT and CDR2 YYEEEE. CDR3 length: 15 residues. V lost 3 bases and J lost 4; bases outside the gene matches: 8. Clones were read by immunoSEQ multiplex PCR, and TCRdb kept only the in-frame ones, dropping some. The sample records roughly 120,000 clones, 88% being singletons. The receptor was isolated from a woman under 30 in good health and CMV-seropositive. Sequenced sample: PBMCs. The rearrangement joins TRBV5-6 to TRBJ1-1; 8 positions match TRBD1. This chain's CDR3 is CASSWVQGGGTEAFF. CDR3 sequence (DNA): TGTGCCAGCAGCTGGGTACAGGGGGGAGGCACTGAAGCTTTCTTT.